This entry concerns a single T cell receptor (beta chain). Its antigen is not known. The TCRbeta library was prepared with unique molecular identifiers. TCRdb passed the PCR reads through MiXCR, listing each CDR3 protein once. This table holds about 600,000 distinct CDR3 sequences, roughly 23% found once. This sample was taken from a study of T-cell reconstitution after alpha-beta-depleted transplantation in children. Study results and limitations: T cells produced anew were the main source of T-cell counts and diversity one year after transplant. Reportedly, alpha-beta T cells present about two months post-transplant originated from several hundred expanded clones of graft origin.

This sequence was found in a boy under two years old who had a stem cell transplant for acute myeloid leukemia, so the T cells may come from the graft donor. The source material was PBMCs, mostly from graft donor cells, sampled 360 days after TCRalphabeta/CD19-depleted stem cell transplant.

Here the CDR3 DNA reads TGTGCCAGCAACGCGATGGGGCAGGGCGAAAAACTGTTTTTT. Translation gives CASNAMGQGEKLFF. The chain carries TRBV19 and TRBJ1-4, with TRBD1 as a possible D gene (5 bases). CDR1 LNHDA and CDR2 SQIVND come from the germline V gene (reference sequence). This CDR3 comprises 14 residues. V was cut by 9 bases and J by 8 bases, with 19 bases left in between.